Each of the 19 T cell receptor beta chains below was sequenced from the same sample in a study of T cell responses to AZD1222 COVID-19 vaccine. Method: immunoSEQ multiplex PCR; TCRdb's copy keeps in-frame clones and lacks some. The data show about 150,000 clones, around nine tenths seen once. Sample: peripheral blood, taken 28 days after the second AZD1222 dose. Receptors originate from an adult who received the AZD1222 COVID-19 vaccine.

The chain combines TRBV25-1 with TRBJ1-1; TRBD1 aligns across 8 bases. The trim removed 8 bases at V and 1 base at J, leaving 9 bases unmatched. This CDR3 region has 15 residues. Germline lookup yields CDR1 MGHDK and CDR2 SYGVNS. The CDR3 coding sequence is TGTGCCAGCTTCGCCACCGGGACAGGGAACACTGAAGCTTTCTTT. Translated: CASFATGTGNTEAFF.

CDR3 protein: CASSQDIGGPNSPLHF. CDR3 DNA sequence: TGTGCCAGCAGCCAAGATATCGGCGGCCCTAATTCACCCCTCCACTTT. V usage is TRBV3-1 (or the pseudogene TRBV3-2) and J usage is TRBJ1-6; D is uncertain. This CDR3 comprises 16 residues. The germline CDR1 and CDR2 sequences are LGHDT and YNNKEL (reference sequence). Trimming stripped 0 bases from V and 6 bases from J, with 12 bases between.

This chain uses TRBV18 with TRBJ2-7; D is uncertain. Germline V gives CDR1 KGHSH, CDR2 LQKENI. The CDR3 is 13 residues long. V was trimmed by 6 bases and J by 3 bases, leaving 12 bases between them. The CDR3 region has the DNA TGTGCCAGCTCCCCCGGACCCCTCTACGAGCAGTACTTC. Its protein is CASSPGPLYEQYF.

The rearrangement uses TRBV19 and TRBJ2-3, with 12 bases matching TRBD2. Germline CDR1 and CDR2: LNHDA and SQIVND (reference sequence). Losses at the gene ends were 9 bases for V and 2 bases for J; bases not matched to a gene: 6. The CDR3 contains 15 residues. Here the CDR3 reads CASRLAGAYTDTQYF. Written as DNA, the CDR3 is TGTGCCAGCCGACTAGCGGGAGCTTACACAGATACGCAGTATTTT.

This clone showed up just once. This chain connects TRBV19 to TRBJ2-1; D gene ambiguous. Germline CDR1 is LNHDA and CDR2 is SQIVND (reference sequence). The CDR3 contains 14 residues. V was trimmed by 1 base and J by 7 bases, leaving 11 bases between them. For the CDR3, the DNA is TGTGCCAGTAGTATAGCCATTTTTATGAATGAGCAGTTCTTC. It encodes CASSIAIFMNEQFF.

The chain has TRBV19 and TRBJ2-7; 9 nucleotides align to TRBD2. This CDR3 spans 18 amino acids. Germline V lookup: CDR1 LNHDA, CDR2 SQIVND (reference sequence). Trimming at V came to 5 bases and at J to 3 bases, leaving 17 bases not matched to a gene. CDR3 DNA: TGTGCCAGTAGTCCAGTGGGAGCGGGAGGACCGACGTACTACGAGCAGTACTTC. Translation gives CASSPVGAGGPTYYEQYF.

The chain is built from TRBV7-9 and TRBJ2-7; perhaps TRBD2 as D (5 bases). The germline gives CDR1 SEHNR, CDR2 FQNEAQ (reference sequence). Trimming cost V 8 bases and J 0 bases, with 11 bases left between them. This CDR3 is 13 amino acids long. DNA for the CDR3: TGTGCCAGCGAGGGCGGCTCCTCCTACGAGCAGTACTTC. This translates into CASEGGSSYEQYF.

The rearrangement joins TRBV3-1 (or the pseudogene TRBV3-2) to TRBJ1-4; D is undetermined. Trimming cost V 6 bases and J 0 bases, with 8 bases left between them. Germline V gene sequence: CDR1 LGHDT, CDR2 YNNKEL (reference sequence). This CDR3 comprises 14 residues. Written as DNA, the CDR3 is TGTGCCAGCAGTCGGGGAGCAACTAATGAAAAACTGTTTTTT. Translation gives CASSRGATNEKLFF.

The chain combines TRBV28 with TRBJ1-3; TRBD1 aligns across 7 bases. The CDR3 spans 15 residues. Germline V gives CDR1 MDHEN, CDR2 SYDVKM. The V gene end was trimmed by 6 bases and the J gene end by 3 bases; junction bases not matched to a gene: 8. The CDR3 sequence is CASRLEGAGGNTIYF. The CDR3 DNA follows: TGTGCCAGCAGGTTGGAGGGGGCAGGTGGAAACACCATATATTTT. Drawing the rest from reference TRBV28 and TRBJ1-3, the complete variable domain is DVKVTQSSRYLVKRTGEKVFLECVQDMDHENMFWYRQDPGLGLRLIYFSYDVKMKEKGDIPEGYSVSREKKERFSLILESASTNQTSMYLCASRLEGAGGNTIYFGEGSWLTVV.

The chain joins TRBV5-5 to TRBJ2-7, with 7 bases aligning to TRBD1. The CDR3 length is 14 residues. Germline-derived CDR1 and CDR2 are SGHKS and YYEKEE (reference sequence). Trimming at V came to 0 bases and at J to 4 bases, leaving 4 bases not matched to a gene. CDR3 DNA: TGTGCCAGCAGCTTGGGGGGGACAGAATACGAGCAGTACTTC. Its translation: CASSLGGTEYEQYF.

This chain links TRBV19 with TRBJ1-5; D is unresolved. The CDR3 runs to 15 residues. Trimming cost V 7 bases and J 2 bases, with 15 bases left between them. Per germline, CDR1 LNHDA and CDR2 SQIVND (reference sequence). Here the CDR3 DNA reads TGTGCCAGTACCCCGGCCCCGAATGGCAATCAGCCCCAGCATTTT. Residues: CASTPAPNGNQPQHF. The full variable domain, with the rest looked up from reference TRBV19 and TRBJ1-5, is DGGITQSPKYLFRKEGQNVTLSCEQNLNHDAMYWYRQDPGQGLRLIYYSQIVNDFQKGDIAEGYSVSREKKESFPLTVTSAQKNPTAFYLCASTPAPNGNQPQHFGDGTRLSIL.

The V gene is TRBV3-1 (or the pseudogene TRBV3-2), the J gene TRBJ1-4; D possibly corresponds to TRBD1 (5 bases). This CDR3 has 13 residues. The germline CDR1 and CDR2 sequences are LGHDT and YNNKEL (reference sequence). Trimming removed 4 bases from V and 8 bases from J, with 11 bases in between. This CDR3 is CASSRGLEEKLFF. Here the CDR3 DNA reads TGTGCCAGCAGCCGGGGACTTGAAGAAAAACTGTTTTTT.

The chain employs TRBV11-2 and TRBJ2-2, with 11 bases identical to TRBD2. Germline V gives CDR1 SGHAT, CDR2 FQNNGV. Trimming at V came to 5 bases and at J to 4 bases, leaving 6 bases not matched to a gene. The CDR3 loop spans 16 amino acids. CDR3 sequence (DNA): TGTGCCAGCAGCCGTAGCGGGAGGGCGGGCACCGGGGAGCTGTTTTTT. Its translation is CASSRSGRAGTGELFF. Supplemented by reference TRBV11-2 and TRBJ2-2, the full variable domain reads EAGVAQSPRYKIIEKRQSVAFWCNPISGHATLYWYQQILGQGPKLLIQFQNNGVVDDSQLPKDRFSAERLKGVDSTLKIQPAKLEDSAVYLCASSRSGRAGTGELFFGEGSRLTVL.

This clone was seen only once. V usage is TRBV15 and J usage is TRBJ2-2, with D possibly TRBD2 on 5 matching bases. The CDR3 is made up of 13 amino acids. Germline CDR1 and CDR2: LNHNV and YYDKDF (reference sequence). V lost 5 bases, J lost 5 bases, and 9 bases lay in between. In DNA form, the CDR3 reads TGTGCCACCAGCCGTAGCGAGACCGGGGAGCTGTTTTTT. This codes for CATSRSETGELFF.

This sequence joins TRBV30 and TRBJ2-7; no clear D gene. CDR3 length: 12 amino acids. V dropped 8 bases and J dropped 0 bases, with 11 bases sitting between them. Germline loops: CDR1 GTSNPN, CDR2 SVGIG (reference sequence). CDR3 loop: CALTGGSYEQYF. In DNA form, the CDR3 reads TGTGCCCTGACGGGTGGCTCCTACGAGCAGTACTTC.

V usage is TRBV19 and J usage is TRBJ1-1; no clear D gene. CDR3 length: 14 amino acids. CDR1 and CDR2 (germline): LNHDA, SQIVND (reference sequence). The ends were cut back, 3 bases at V and 6 bases at J, with 14 bases in the middle. CDR3 protein: CASSIVDREPEAFF. The CDR3 DNA is TGTGCCAGTAGTATCGTCGACCGGGAGCCTGAAGCTTTCTTT.

The rearrangement links TRBV5-1 to TRBJ2-5; 9 bases agree with TRBD2. This CDR3 contains 15 residues. Trimming at V came to 0 bases and at J to 5 bases, leaving 5 bases not matched to a gene. In germline, CDR1 is SGHRS, CDR2 YFSETQ. For the CDR3, the DNA is TGCGCCAGCAGCTTGGAAGGGACTAGCCTTGAGACCCAGTACTTC. Its translation: CASSLEGTSLETQYF.

The V gene is TRBV19, the J gene TRBJ2-2; 7 bases line up with TRBD2. The CDR3 runs to 15 residues. Germline assignment: CDR1 LNHDA and CDR2 SQIVND (reference sequence). The ends lost 7 bases at V and 6 bases at J; junction bases unmatched: 11. CDR3 protein: CASNPLAVSAGELFF. The DNA for the CDR3 is TGTGCCAGTAATCCCCTAGCGGTCTCTGCCGGGGAGCTGTTTTTT.

This clone was recorded once. J is TRBJ2-7 and V is TRBV6-5; TRBD1 agrees at 7 bases. CDR3 length equals 14 residues. The ends lost 5 bases at V and 4 bases at J; junction bases unmatched: 8. CDR1 MNHEY and CDR2 SVGAGI come from the germline V gene. The DNA for the CDR3 is TGTGCCAGCAGTACAGACAGGGCTGGATACGAGCAGTACTTC. Protein product: CASSTDRAGYEQYF.